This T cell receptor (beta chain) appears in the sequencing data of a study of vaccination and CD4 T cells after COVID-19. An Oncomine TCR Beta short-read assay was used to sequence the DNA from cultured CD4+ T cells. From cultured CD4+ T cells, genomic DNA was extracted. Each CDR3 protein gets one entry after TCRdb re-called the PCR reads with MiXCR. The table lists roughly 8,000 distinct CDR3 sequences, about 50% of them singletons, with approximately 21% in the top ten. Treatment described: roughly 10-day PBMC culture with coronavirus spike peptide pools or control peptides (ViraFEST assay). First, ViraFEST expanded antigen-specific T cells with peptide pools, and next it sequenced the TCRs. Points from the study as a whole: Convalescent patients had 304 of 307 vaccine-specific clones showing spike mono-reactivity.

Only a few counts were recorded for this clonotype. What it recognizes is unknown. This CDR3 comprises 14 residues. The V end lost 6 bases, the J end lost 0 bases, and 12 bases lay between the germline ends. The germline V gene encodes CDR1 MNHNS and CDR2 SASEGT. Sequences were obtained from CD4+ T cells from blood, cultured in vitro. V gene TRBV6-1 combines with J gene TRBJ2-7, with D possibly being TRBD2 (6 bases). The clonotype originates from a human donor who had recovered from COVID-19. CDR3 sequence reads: CASRRAGSSYEQYF. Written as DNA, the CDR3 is TGTGCCAGCAGGAGAGCGGGTAGCTCCTACGAGCAGTACTTC.